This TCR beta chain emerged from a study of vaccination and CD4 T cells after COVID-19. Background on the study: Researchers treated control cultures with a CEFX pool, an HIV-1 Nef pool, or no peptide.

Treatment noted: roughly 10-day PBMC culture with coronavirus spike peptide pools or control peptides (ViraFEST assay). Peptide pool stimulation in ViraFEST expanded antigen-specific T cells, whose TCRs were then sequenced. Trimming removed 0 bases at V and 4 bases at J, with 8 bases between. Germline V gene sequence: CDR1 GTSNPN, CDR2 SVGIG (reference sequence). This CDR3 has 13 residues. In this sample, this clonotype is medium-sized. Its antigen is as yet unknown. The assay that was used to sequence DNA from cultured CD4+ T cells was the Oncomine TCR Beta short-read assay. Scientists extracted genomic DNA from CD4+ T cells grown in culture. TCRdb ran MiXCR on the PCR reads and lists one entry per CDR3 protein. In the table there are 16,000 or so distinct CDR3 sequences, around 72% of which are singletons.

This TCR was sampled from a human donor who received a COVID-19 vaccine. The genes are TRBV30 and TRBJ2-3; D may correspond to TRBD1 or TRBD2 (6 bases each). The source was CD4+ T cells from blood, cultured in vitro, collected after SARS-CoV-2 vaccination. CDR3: CAWSVRGADTQYF. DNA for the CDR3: TGTGCCTGGAGTGTAAGGGGGGCAGATACGCAGTATTTT.